The 7 T cell receptor beta chains in this list originate from one sample, sequenced in a study of blood T cell repertoires in COVID-19. The assay was immunoSEQ multiplex PCR, and TCRdb's table has in-frame clones only and misses some. This table holds roughly 180,000 clones, approximately 80% found once. The material sequenced was PBMCs or T cells enriched from blood (not recorded which). These receptors all stem from a man aged 50 or older who had recovered from COVID-19.

The rearrangement uses TRBV19 and TRBJ1-2, with 8 nucleotides matching TRBD1. From germline, CDR1 is LNHDA and CDR2 SQIVND (reference sequence). Unmatched junction bases numbered 13, after V lost 6 bases and J lost 4 bases. The CDR3 is 16 amino acids. Here the CDR3 reads CASSQDPRDRFYGYTF. CDR3 sequence (DNA): TGTGCCAGTAGCCAAGACCCCCGGGACAGGTTCTATGGCTACACCTTC.

The genes are TRBV9 and TRBJ1-2; TRBD1 might be the D (6 bases). The CDR3 extends over 15 amino acids. Trimming shortened V by 0 bases and J by 2 bases, and 11 bases separated the two germline ends. Germline values: CDR1 SGDLS, CDR2 YYNGEE. The CDR3 protein is CASSVADSLNYGYTF. In nucleotides, the CDR3 is TGTGCCAGCAGCGTAGCGGACAGCCTCAACTATGGCTACACCTTC.

The gene calls are TRBV3-1 (or the pseudogene TRBV3-2) and TRBJ1-4; weak D call: TRBD1 (5 bases). The CDR3 totals 14 residues. The V end lost 5 bases, the J end lost 4 bases, and 11 bases lay between the germline ends. Looked up from germline, CDR1 is LGHDT and CDR2 is YNNKEL (reference sequence). The CDR3 protein is CASSFQGINEKLFF. The CDR3 DNA is TGTGCCAGCAGCTTCCAGGGTATTAATGAAAAACTGTTTTTT.

This clone was seen once. This sequence joins TRBV5-1 and TRBJ2-3, with 9 positions matching TRBD2. The CDR3 consists of 16 residues. After removal of 4 bases from V and 3 bases from J, the junction contained 9 bases not matched to a gene. The germline gives CDR1 SGHRS, CDR2 YFSETQ. The CDR3 spells CASSNGGGARTDTQYF. The CDR3 DNA sequence: TGCGCCAGCAGCAACGGCGGGGGGGCGAGAACAGATACGCAGTATTTT.

The chain's CDR3 is CASSSTGLVSSYNEQFF. CDR3 bases: TGTGCCAGCAGCTCAACGGGACTAGTTAGCTCCTACAATGAGCAGTTCTTC. The chain couples TRBV13 to TRBJ2-1; 8 bases line up with TRBD2. With 4 bases clipped from V and 0 bases from J, the junction kept 8 bases outside the gene matches. The CDR3 covers 17 residues. CDR1 is PRHDT and CDR2 is FYEKMQ in the germline V gene (reference sequence).

The rearrangement joins TRBV6-5 to TRBJ2-7, with a weak D call TRBD1 (6 bases). Germline V gives CDR1 MNHEY, CDR2 SVGAGI. The CDR3 length is 15 residues. Trimming shortened V by 4 bases and J by 2 bases, and 15 bases separated the two germline ends. CDR3 sequence reads: CASSLIWDTAYEQYF. CDR3 bases: TGTGCCAGCAGTTTGATCTGGGACACAGCCTACGAGCAGTACTTC.

This chain links TRBV5-4 with TRBJ2-5; weak D call: TRBD2 (5 bases). Germline CDR1 and CDR2: SGHNT and YYREEE (reference sequence). Trimming removed 0 bases at V and 5 bases at J, with 11 bases between. This CDR3 region has 14 residues. Here the CDR3 reads CASSLEASSETQYF. CDR3 DNA sequence: TGTGCCAGCAGCTTGGAGGCTAGCAGCGAGACCCAGTACTTC.